This record looks at one T cell receptor beta chain sequence and its context. The CDR3 has 12 amino acids. V lost 4 bases and J lost 6, with 8 bases in between. Germline CDR1 reads SGHNT; CDR2 reads YENEEA. The source of the sample is a study of blood T cell repertoires in COVID-19. Study summary: Samples of COVID-19 (acute and convalescent) were obtained from the United States, Italy and Spain. In each case, the material was cDNA or gDNA derived from T cells, B-cell-depleted T cells, or PBMCs.

Per the study methods: Amplification with reference gene primers provided the estimates of nucleated cell counts. Profiling relied on immunoSEQ multiplex PCR, and the TCRdb table lists in-frame clones only, not all of them. V and J calls and clone size are given by that table; D and trimming were obtained from the DNA. The sample lists roughly 140,000 clones, roughly 80% occurring once. V gene TRBV11-3 combines with J gene TRBJ2-3; D remains ambiguous. The sequence derives from a middle-aged woman with active or convalescent COVID-19. Sequencing was performed on peripheral blood. In DNA, the CDR3 is TGTGCCAGCAGCTCCCGCGTCGATACGCAGTATTTT. Translating gives CASSSRVDTQYF.